One sample yielded the 28 T cell receptor beta chains listed below, sequenced in a study of OX40 agonist ivuxolimab in advanced cancers. Data came from immunoSEQ multiplex PCR; TCRdb stores just in-frame clones and leaves some out. Among under 150,000 clones listed, 90% were seen once. Material: CD4+ or CD8+ T cells sorted from blood, obtained in a trial of the OX40 agonist ivuxolimab. The receptors here all came from an adult with an advanced solid tumor such as melanoma, head and neck, liver or kidney cancer.

The chain employs TRBV19 and TRBJ2-1; D is unresolved. The V end lost 7 bases, the J end lost 6 bases, and 16 bases lay between the germline ends. Germline CDR1 reads LNHDA; CDR2 reads SQIVND (reference sequence). The CDR3 totals 14 residues. This CDR3 is CASTASSWGNEQFF. CDR3 bases: TGTGCCAGTACGGCTAGTTCTTGGGGCAATGAGCAGTTCTTC.

The chain joins TRBV7-3 to TRBJ2-2, with TRBD1 as a possible D gene (6 bases). CDR3 length equals 15 residues. In germline, CDR1 is SGHTA, CDR2 FQGTGA. The V end lost 0 bases, the J end lost 4 bases, and 9 bases lay between the germline ends. The CDR3 spells CASSLTDSPTGELFF. The DNA for the CDR3 is TGTGCCAGCAGCTTAACGGACAGTCCCACCGGGGAGCTGTTTTTT.

The V and J genes are TRBV28 and TRBJ1-5, with D maybe TRBD1 (5 bases). Germline V gene lookup returns CDR1 MDHEN and CDR2 SYDVKM. The CDR3 length is 15 residues. The V end lost 4 bases, the J end lost 10 bases, and 20 bases lay between the germline ends. CDR3 region: CASSSFVRVGHPQHF. The CDR3 DNA sequence: TGTGCCAGCAGTTCCTTCGTCAGGGTCGGTCACCCCCAGCATTTT.

The rearrangement joins TRBV7-2 to TRBJ1-1; 10 nucleotides line up with TRBD1. CDR3 length equals 16 residues. CDR1 is SGHTA, CDR2 FQGNSA, per germline. V was pared by 4 bases and J by 2 bases, with 7 bases of the junction left unmatched. CDR3 protein: CASSYPGDRGNTEAFF. DNA for the CDR3: TGTGCCAGCAGCTACCCCGGGGACAGGGGAAACACTGAAGCTTTCTTT.

The chain couples TRBV5-8 to TRBJ2-1; 13 bases fit TRBD2. Trimming cost V 4 bases and J 5 bases; bases outside gene matches: 3. The CDR3 is 15 amino acids. Germline CDR1 reads SGHTS; CDR2 reads YDEGEE. Here the CDR3 reads CASSMGLAGNNEQFF. Here the CDR3 DNA reads TGTGCCAGCAGCATGGGACTAGCGGGAAACAATGAGCAGTTCTTC.

The chain joins TRBV28 to TRBJ1-2; maybe TRBD1 (6 bases). Germline lookup yields CDR1 MDHEN and CDR2 SYDVKM. CDR3 size: 13 residues. The germline V and J ends were trimmed by 7 bases and 4 bases, with 13 bases remaining between them. In DNA, the CDR3 is TGTGCCAGCATAAGGGGGGCCGGCTATGGCTACACCTTC. Translating gives CASIRGAGYGYTF.

Here the CDR3 reads CASSRPHSGANVLTF. The CDR3 nucleotides read TGTGCCAGCTCACGACCTCACTCTGGGGCCAACGTCCTGACTTTC. The J gene is TRBJ2-6, the V gene TRBV18; D not resolved. Germline assignment: CDR1 KGHSH and CDR2 LQKENI. The CDR3 is 15 amino acids. V lost 4 bases and J 0 bases, leaving 7 bases between the germline ends. The full variable domain, completed using reference TRBV18 and TRBJ2-6, is NAGVMQNPRHLVRRRGQEARLRCSPMKGHSHVYWYRQLPEEGLKFMVYLQKENIIDESGMPKERFSAEFPKEGPSILRIQQVVRGDSAAYFCASSRPHSGANVLTFGAGSRLTVL.

This clone was counted once. V and J are TRBV5-4 and TRBJ2-2, with 15 bases aligning to TRBD2. The ends lost 4 bases at V and 8 bases at J; junction bases unmatched: 6. In germline, CDR1 is SGHNT, CDR2 YYREEE (reference sequence). The CDR3 consists of 16 residues. Written as DNA, the CDR3 is TGTGCCAGCAGCCCCGGGACTAGCGGGAGGTCGGGGGAGCTGTTTTTT. Translation: CASSPGTSGRSGELFF.

The chain couples TRBV30 to TRBJ2-7; TRBD1 might be the D (6 bases). Germline V lookup: CDR1 GTSNPN, CDR2 SVGIG (reference sequence). Trimming took off 5 bases at V and 2 bases at J, with 16 bases between the two ends. This CDR3 region has 14 residues. As DNA, the CDR3 is TGTGCCTGGCGTAGCTCCGGGACAACCTACGAGCAGTACTTC. This translates into CAWRSSGTTYEQYF.

The genes are TRBV19 and TRBJ1-2, with D perhaps TRBD1 (5 bases). Germline V gene sequence: CDR1 LNHDA, CDR2 SQIVND (reference sequence). This CDR3 is built from 15 residues. The germline V and J ends were trimmed by 10 bases and 0 bases, with 18 bases remaining between them. The CDR3 sequence is CATNPTRDPNYGYTF. Written as DNA, the CDR3 is TGTGCCACCAACCCGACACGGGACCCTAACTATGGCTACACCTTC.

This chain uses TRBV6-5 with TRBJ2-3; 11 bases line up with TRBD2. CDR3 length: 14 residues. Germline V gives CDR1 MNHEY, CDR2 SVGAGI. Trimming at V came to 6 bases and at J to 4 bases, leaving 3 bases not matched to a gene. CDR3 in DNA: TGTGCCAGCAGACTAGCGGGAGCCTCAGATACGCAGTATTTT. It yields the protein CASRLAGASDTQYF.

This clone was detected a few times. This chain joins TRBV19 and TRBJ1-3; D is undetermined. Looked up from germline, CDR1 is LNHDA and CDR2 is SQIVND (reference sequence). Trimming removed 10 bases from V and 0 bases from J, with 10 bases in between. CDR3 size: 13 residues. DNA of the CDR3: TGTGCCACCAAAGTGCGCTCTGGAAACACCATATATTTT. Translating gives CATKVRSGNTIYF.

The gene calls are TRBV19 and TRBJ1-2, with 7 bases aligning to TRBD1. The CDR3 consists of 14 residues. V trimming: 5 bases; J trimming: 4 bases; junction bases outside the gene matches: 7. Germline V gene lookup returns CDR1 LNHDA and CDR2 SQIVND (reference sequence). CDR3 in amino acids: CASSSTGNLYGYTF. For the CDR3, the DNA is TGTGCCAGTAGTTCGACAGGGAATCTCTATGGCTACACCTTC.

V usage is TRBV10-3 and J usage is TRBJ2-2; 7 nucleotides align to TRBD1. The CDR3 totals 14 residues. V was pared by 10 bases and J by 4 bases, with 9 bases of the junction left unmatched. Germline V gene lookup returns CDR1 ENHRY and CDR2 SYGVKD. The CDR3 DNA follows: TGTGCCAGCGAAGCAGGGGGTGGCACCGGGGAGCTGTTTTTT. It translates to CASEAGGGTGELFF.

This clone was seen a single time. The chain is built from TRBV10-2 and TRBJ2-7, with a weak D call TRBD1 (6 bases). Trimming shortened V by 7 bases and J by 5 bases, and 18 bases separated the two germline ends. The germline V gene has CDR1 WSHSY and CDR2 SAAADI. CDR3 length equals 14 residues. This chain's CDR3 is CASKYPAGVNEQYF. CDR3 in DNA: TGCGCCAGCAAATATCCTGCAGGGGTGAACGAGCAGTACTTC.

V usage is TRBV7-2 and J usage is TRBJ1-2, with a weak D call TRBD1 (5 bases). With 1 base removed from V and 6 bases from J, the gap between germline ends came to 18 bases. The CDR3 contains 16 residues. CDR1 is SGHTA, CDR2 FQGNSA, per germline. CDR3 DNA sequence: TGTGCCAGCAGCTTAGAAGACCTCTCGGGACCCCATGGCTACACCTTC. Protein: CASSLEDLSGPHGYTF.

V usage is TRBV11-1 and J usage is TRBJ2-3; a possible D gene is TRBD1 (6 bases). This CDR3 has 15 residues. The V end was cut by 5 bases, the J end by 1 base, with 13 bases between. Germline values: CDR1 SGHAT, CDR2 FQDESV (reference sequence). CDR3 DNA sequence: TGTGCCAGCAGCCTATCACAGGGCCGCACAGATACGCAGTATTTT. It translates to CASSLSQGRTDTQYF.

J is TRBJ2-3 and V is TRBV28, with 11 nucleotides matching TRBD2. The germline CDR1 and CDR2 sequences are MDHEN and SYDVKM. V was pared by 5 bases and J by 3 bases, with 4 bases of the junction left unmatched. The CDR3 covers 15 residues. The chain's CDR3 is CASSGTSGKTDTQYF. CDR3 DNA: TGTGCCAGCAGTGGGACTAGCGGAAAGACAGATACGCAGTATTTT.

The V call is TRBV27, the J call TRBJ2-1; D is possibly TRBD2 (6 bases). V was trimmed by 8 bases and J by 3 bases, leaving 14 bases between them. CDR1 is MNHEY and CDR2 is SMNVEV in the germline V gene (reference sequence). The CDR3 is 14 residues long. The CDR3 DNA follows: TGTGCCAGCGCGCAGCGGGTTAACTACAATGAGCAGTTCTTC. It codes for CASAQRVNYNEQFF.

V and J are TRBV6-6 and TRBJ2-7; 7 positions match TRBD1. The CDR3 spans 14 residues. Germline CDR1 and CDR2: MNHNY and SVGAGI (reference sequence). The junction had 8 bases not matched to a gene; V was cut back by 7 bases and J by 2 bases. The CDR3 sequence is CASTPPTGPYEQYF. The CDR3 nucleotides read TGTGCCAGCACCCCCCCGACAGGGCCCTACGAGCAGTACTTC.

This clone has a single count. The chain employs TRBV2 and TRBJ2-5; perhaps D is TRBD1 or TRBD2 (7 bases each). There are 16 residues in the CDR3. The germline gives CDR1 SNHLY, CDR2 FYNNEI. V lost 5 bases to trimming and J lost 1 base, with 17 bases between them. The CDR3 reads CASSQGGPALQETQYF. The CDR3, as DNA: TGTGCCAGCAGTCAGGGGGGGCCTGCCCTCCAAGAGACCCAGTACTTC.

The rearrangement uses TRBV2 and TRBJ2-2; perhaps TRBD1 as D (8 bases). This CDR3 is 13 amino acids long. V lost 11 bases, J lost 6 bases, and 16 bases lay in between. Germline loops: CDR1 SNHLY, CDR2 FYNNEI. The CDR3 sequence is CAGLGQGPGELFF. DNA for the CDR3: TGTGCCGGACTAGGACAGGGTCCCGGGGAGCTGTTTTTT.

The CDR3 loop is CASSRLAEANTGELFF. The CDR3 coding sequence is TGTGCCAGCAGTCGTTTAGCGGAAGCGAACACCGGGGAGCTGTTTTTT. The rearrangement links TRBV6-6 to TRBJ2-2, with D perhaps matching TRBD2 (6 bases). V lost 5 bases to trimming and J lost 0 bases, with 13 bases between them. The CDR3 loop spans 16 amino acids. Germline CDR1 reads MNHNY; CDR2 reads SVGAGI (reference sequence).

This clone has ten or more counts. This chain joins TRBV9 and TRBJ2-7; D not certain. The V gene lost 0 bases and the J gene lost 2 bases, with 12 bases spanning the gap. CDR1 and CDR2 (germline): SGDLS, YYNGEE. CDR3 length equals 15 residues. The CDR3 region is CASSVEYSDAYEQYF. The CDR3 coding sequence is TGTGCCAGCAGCGTAGAGTACTCCGATGCCTACGAGCAGTACTTC.

The CDR3 sequence is CASRQGANTGELFF. The CDR3 DNA reads TGTGCCAGTAGGCAGGGGGCGAACACCGGGGAGCTGTTTTTT. The chain couples TRBV19 to TRBJ2-2; 7 bases line up with TRBD1. Trimming at V came to 6 bases and at J to 0 bases, leaving 1 base not matched to a gene. The CDR3 is made up of 14 amino acids. Looked up from germline, CDR1 is LNHDA and CDR2 is SQIVND (reference sequence).

V and J are TRBV6-5 and TRBJ1-2; TRBD1 might be the D (6 bases). The CDR3 spans 14 residues. V gave up 2 bases and J gave up 8 bases, with 15 bases separating them. The V gene's germline CDR1 is MNHEY and CDR2 SVGAGI. The CDR3 loop is CASSYARGLNGYTF. CDR3 bases: TGTGCCAGCAGTTACGCTCGGGGGCTAAACGGCTACACCTTC.

The chain joins TRBV5-1 to TRBJ2-5, with a weak D call TRBD1 (6 bases). V lost 2 bases to trimming and J lost 4 bases, with 15 bases between them. From germline, CDR1 is SGHRS and CDR2 YFSETQ. The CDR3 loop spans 15 amino acids. The CDR3, as DNA: TGCGCCAGCAGCTTACAGGGTTTGCCCCGAGAGACCCAGTACTTC. Translated: CASSLQGLPRETQYF.

The chain employs TRBV28 and TRBJ1-2; 7 bases are shared with TRBD1. Trimming took 9 bases from V and 1 from J; bases not matched to a gene: 8. The length of the CDR3 is 14 residues. The germline gives CDR1 MDHEN, CDR2 SYDVKM. The CDR3, as DNA: TGTGCCAGTATGATCGACAGGGTTAACTATGGCTACACCTTC. Its translation: CASMIDRVNYGYTF.